Following are 2 T cell receptor beta chains from one sample sequenced in a study of blood T cell repertoires in COVID-19. Generated by immunoSEQ multiplex PCR, the TCRdb table keeps only in-frame clones and is missing some. Of roughly 150,000 clones in the sample, about 85% were seen once. Sequenced material: peripheral blood. Every receptor here comes from a woman in her 70s with acute or convalescent COVID-19.

The genes are TRBV6-2 or TRBV6-3 and TRBJ2-1; the match to TRBD1 covers 9 bases. In germline, CDR1 is MNHEY, CDR2 SVGEGT. Trimming removed 2 bases from V and 7 bases from J; junction bases left unmatched: 9. CDR3 length equals 16 residues. The DNA of the CDR3 is TGTGCCAGCAGTTACCGGGACAGGGTAGGAGGGAATGAGCAGTTCTTC. Translated: CASSYRDRVGGNEQFF.

This clone was picked up one time. The CDR3 protein is CASSLELAGGSRTQYF. CDR3 bases: TGTGCCAGCAGCTTAGAGCTAGCGGGGGGGTCGAGGACCCAGTACTTC. This chain uses TRBV11-1 with TRBJ2-5, with TRBD2 matching over 12 bases. This CDR3 contains 16 residues. Germline CDR1 and CDR2: SGHAT and FQDESV (reference sequence). V was pared by 1 base and J by 7 bases, with 7 bases of the junction left unmatched.